A selection of T cell receptor beta chains follows, all from one sample in a study of post-analysis software for immune sequencing data. Via MiXCR, TCRdb re-called the PCR reads, giving one row per CDR3 protein. The table shows about 540,000 distinct CDR3 sequences, with approximately 34% occurring only once. What was sequenced was blood. Receptor source: a girl aged 2-17 years with multiple sclerosis. The CDR3 runs from the conserved cysteine through the conserved F or W.

V gene	J gene	CDR3 protein
TRBV6-2/TRBV6-3	TRBJ2-3	CASERDYTDTQYF
TRBV5-1	TRBJ2-5	CASSFLGLDGLGQETQYF
TRBV5-1	NA	CASSLELGSYEQYF
TRBV7-6	TRBJ2-1	CASSATSSSYNEQFF
TRBV7-2	TRBJ1-2	CASSPWTANYGYTF
TRBV7-3	TRBJ2-3	CASSLSGLDDTDTQYF
TRBV28	TRBJ2-5	CASSTWTGRETQYF
TRBV20-1	TRBJ2-5	CSAGAAGAQETQYF
TRBV12-3/TRBV12-4	TRBJ2-5	CASGTTVGPQETQYF
TRBV20-1	TRBJ1-2	CSASPDRANYGYTF
TRBV7-9	TRBJ1-5	CASSPTGGPNQPQHF
TRBV12-3/TRBV12-4	TRBJ2-3	CASRRTGVDTQYF
TRBV5-1	TRBJ2-5	CASRKGQGGETQYF
TRBV5-1	TRBJ2-1	CASSLAADYNEQFF
TRBV20-1	TRBJ2-3	CSASRGRGLSTDTQYF
TRBV9	TRBJ1-2	CASSVGYGYTF
TRBV12-3/TRBV12-4	TRBJ2-5	CASRGAGIQETQYF
TRBV20-1	TRBJ2-5	CSASLAQETQYF
TRBV14	TRBJ2-2	CASSSWDRVNTGELFF
TRBV12-3/TRBV12-4	TRBJ2-3	CASSVPSGESTDTQYF
TRBV6-1	TRBJ2-3	CASSSIAGGTDTQYF
TRBV7-9	TRBJ2-5	CASRGRAAGEETQYF
TRBV20-1	TRBJ2-7	CSQQGASYEQYF
TRBV20-1	TRBJ2-1	CSASPPAGLGNEQFF
TRBV11-2	TRBJ2-1	CASSQMGQGYNEQFF
TRBV4-1	TRBJ1-1	CASSQRGRGTEAFF
TRBV29-1	TRBJ2-5	CSVEGPLETQYF
TRBV20-1	TRBJ1-5	CSALQGFGNQPQHF
TRBV7-2	TRBJ2-5	CASSPGQDDNEQYF
TRBV20-1	TRBJ1-6	CSAGPITGTGDSPLHF
TRBV4-2	TRBJ2-5	CASSRLAGGLQETQYF
TRBV5-1	TRBJ2-6	CASSPFGANVLTF
TRBV7-2	TRBJ2-3	CASSLVSSARTDTQYF
TRBV20-1	TRBJ2-7	CSALVEGSLAWSSYEQYF
TRBV4-2	TRBJ1-2	CASSQDDDRAHYGYTF
TRBV5-1	TRBJ2-1	CASSLELAGGPSEQFF
TRBV2	TRBJ2-1	CASSRHYNEQFF
TRBV5-1	TRBJ2-1	CASSVSGVGQFF
TRBV7-9	TRBJ2-5	CASSYPGQGAGEQYF
TRBV7-8	TRBJ1-5	CASSLTRTGYQPQHF
TRBV11-3	TRBJ2-3	CASSKGLAGADTQYF
TRBV3-1	TRBJ2-1	CASSQRGPMGNEQFF
TRBV6-5	TRBJ1-1	CASWKRTANTEAFF
TRBV14	TRBJ1-1	CASSQVPGRGEAFF
TRBV20-1	TRBJ2-1	CSAREYIGGHNEQFF
TRBV5-1	TRBJ2-1	CASSSYRTDYNEQFF
TRBV28	TRBJ2-6	CAKRDRVFSGANVLTF
TRBV20-1	TRBJ2-1	CSALSDTSYNEQFF
TRBV9	TRBJ2-1	CASSVVTGGSYNEQFF
TRBV5-6	TRBJ2-5	CASSLAGRVSEQYF
TRBV5-1	TRBJ2-3	CASSRQHGSTDTQYF
TRBV29-1	TRBJ2-3	CSVSPLRGGPEDTQYF
TRBV20-1	TRBJ2-3	CSATDSSDTQYF
TRBV11-2	TRBJ2-5	CASNLLRDSQETQYF
TRBV3-1	TRBJ2-1	CASSQREYEQFF
TRBV18	TRBJ2-7	CASSRRDRKYEQYF
TRBV3-1	TRBJ2-2	CASRFLGTGELFF
TRBV7-3	TRBJ2-5	CASSNGTGALGTQYF
TRBV7-6	TRBJ2-1	CASSLPPNEQFF
TRBV6-6	TRBJ2-4	CASSYFASGGGKNIQYF